This entry features one T cell receptor (beta chain) sequence. The record originates from a study of Ad26.COV2.S vaccination and SARS-CoV-2 variants. Study-level background: Donor was assigned to the Ad26.COV2.S arm of trial COV1001. Donor got 5x10^10 or 1x10^11 viral particles of Ad26.COV2.S.

Data came from immunoSEQ multiplex PCR; TCRdb stores just in-frame clones and leaves some out. The sample contains 400,000 to 450,000 clones, over 75% of which appear only once. As for treatment: over 15 received Ad26.COV2.S at low or high dose, single or two shots; 5 received placebo; per-sample allocation not given. Specimens were obtained on day 63 following the first vaccine or placebo injection. It was Wuhan-strain SARS-CoV-2 spike that the Ad26 vaccine vector expressed. The TCR originated in a person aged 18-65 years who received the Ad26.COV2.S COVID-19 vaccine or a placebo. This material consisted of peripheral blood, taken in a trial of Ad26.COV2.S vaccine versus placebo.

CDR3 DNA: TGCAGTGCTAGTCACCCCCCCGCGGGAGTCTGGGAGACCCAGTACTTC. Protein product: CSASHPPAGVWETQYF. The chain couples TRBV20-1 to TRBJ2-5, with TRBD2 identical over 7 bases. V lost 3 bases and J lost 5; bases outside the gene matches: 15. CDR1 and CDR2 from the germline V gene are DFQATT and SNEGSKA (reference sequence). The CDR3 runs 16 residues.